The sequence of this T cell receptor (beta chain) was determined in a study of shared clonotypes between healthy human individuals. As concerns this clone: Its antigen is unidentified.

Study observations and caveats: Tissues were not sampled, only blood, and their repertoires likely differ.

J lost 6 bases, V lost 5 bases, and 7 bases had no gene match. Germline V gene lookup returns CDR1 SGHTA and CDR2 FQGNSA. The CDR3 is made up of 14 amino acids. Genomic DNA (from each subset) was split evenly across several immunoSEQ plates. Generated by immunoSEQ multiplex PCR, the TCRdb table keeps only in-frame clones and is missing some. The sample lists 450,000 to 500,000 clones; approximately 84% were seen once. The chain carries TRBV7-2 and TRBJ1-1; TRBD1 matches 9 bases. The sequence was collected from a woman between 40 and 50 years old in good health. Some clones in this sample may be carry-over from other donors' samples. The sequenced sample was PBMCs. The CDR3 spells CASSLTGGAPEAFF. The CDR3 DNA reads as TGTGCCAGCAGCCTTACAGGGGGCGCGCCTGAAGCTTTCTTT. The whole variable domain, filled in from reference TRBV7-2 and TRBJ1-1, reads GAGVSQSPSNKVTEKGKDVELRCDPISGHTALYWYRQSLGQGLEFLIYFQGNSAPDKSGLPSDRFSAERTGGSVSTLTIQRTQQEDSAVYLCASSLTGGAPEAFFGQGTRLTVV.